The present entry profiles one T cell receptor (beta chain) with its context. The antigen remains unidentified. V was clipped by 1 base and J by 1 base; unmatched bases: 6. CDR1 is SEHNR, CDR2 FQNEAQ, per germline (reference sequence). The CDR3 is made up of 16 amino acids. Assay execution proceeded at the deep level. The method was immunoSEQ multiplex PCR; TCRdb's version includes in-frame clones alone and lacks a portion of them. The data contain about 2 million clones, roughly 94% of them singletons. The sample originates from a study of shared clonotypes between healthy human individuals. About the research overall: Used for every donor were three CD4 naive, three CD4 memory, two CD8 naive and one CD8 memory plate. General study points: The small donor group covered limited genetic and exposure diversity.

Terminally differentiated effector memory CD45RA+ cells were excluded by CCR7 positive selection of CD45RO-negative cells. Adult donors, all healthy and HIV-negative, had no recent acute infections or vaccinations. The material sequenced was naive CD8+ T cells sorted from blood. The receptor's source is a man in his late teens or twenties in good health. The chain carries TRBV7-9 and TRBJ1-1; 7 positions match TRBD1. The DNA of the CDR3 is TGTGCCAGCAGCTTAGTAGGGGGCAGAGGGAACACTGAAGCTTTCTTT. Translation gives CASSLVGGRGNTEAFF.